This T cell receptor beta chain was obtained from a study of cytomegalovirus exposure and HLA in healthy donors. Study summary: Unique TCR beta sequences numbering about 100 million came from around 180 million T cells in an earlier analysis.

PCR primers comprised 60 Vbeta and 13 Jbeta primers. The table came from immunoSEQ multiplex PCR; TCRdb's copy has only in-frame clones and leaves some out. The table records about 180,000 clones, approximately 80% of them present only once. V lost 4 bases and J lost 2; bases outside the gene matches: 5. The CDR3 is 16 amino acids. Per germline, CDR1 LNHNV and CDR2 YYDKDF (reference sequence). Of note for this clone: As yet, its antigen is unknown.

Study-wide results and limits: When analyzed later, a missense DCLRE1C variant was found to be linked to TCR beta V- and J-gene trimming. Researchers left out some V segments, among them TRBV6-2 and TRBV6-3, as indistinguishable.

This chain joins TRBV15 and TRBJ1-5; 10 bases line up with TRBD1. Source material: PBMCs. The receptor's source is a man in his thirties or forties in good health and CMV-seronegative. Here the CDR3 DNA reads TGTGCCACCAGCAACCGACAGGGGGCTCGCAATCAGCCCCAGCATTTT. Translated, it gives CATSNRQGARNQPQHF.